This TCR beta chain was sequenced for a study of identical twins. Only healthy Caucasians were included as donors. This CDR3 comprises 16 residues. Germline V gene data show CDR1 as SGHRS and CDR2 as YFSETQ. V was clipped by 5 bases and J by 3 bases; unmatched bases: 9. This clonotype was counted ten times or more. Its matching antigen is unknown. Findings and caveats of the study: Some out-of-frame alpha sequences were shared by twins, and these showed excess low generation probability. Insertions were fewer in abundant cord blood beta clonotypes, whereas memory repertoires showed none of this pattern. The study found weaker excess twin sharing in beta out-of-frame sequences.

One entry per CDR3 protein results from TCRdb running MiXCR on the 5' RACE reads. Among about 450,000 distinct CDR3 sequences listed, approximately 17% were seen once. The receptor's source is a man in his forties or fifties in good health. This chain links TRBV5-1 with TRBJ2-3; TRBD1 matches 10 bases. Sequenced: naive T cells sorted from blood. For the CDR3, the DNA is TGCGCCAGCAGTCGGCAACCGGGACAGGGGACAGATACGCAGTATTTT. The encoded protein is CASSRQPGQGTDTQYF.